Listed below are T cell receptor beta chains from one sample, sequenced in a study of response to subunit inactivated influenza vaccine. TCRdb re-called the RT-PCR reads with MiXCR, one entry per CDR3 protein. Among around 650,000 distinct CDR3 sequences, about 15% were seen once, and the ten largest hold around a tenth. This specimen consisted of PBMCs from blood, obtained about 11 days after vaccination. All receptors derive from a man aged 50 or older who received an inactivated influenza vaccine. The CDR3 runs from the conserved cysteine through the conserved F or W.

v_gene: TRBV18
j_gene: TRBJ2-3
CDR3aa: CASSPPIPGGTDTQYF

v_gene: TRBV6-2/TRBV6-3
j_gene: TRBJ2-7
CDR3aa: CASSYLVSHEQYF

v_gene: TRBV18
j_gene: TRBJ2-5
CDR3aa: CASSPGLAGQETQYF

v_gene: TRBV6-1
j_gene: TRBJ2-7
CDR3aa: CASSVGRGYEQYF

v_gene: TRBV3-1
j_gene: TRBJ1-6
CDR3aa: CASSRDTGYNSPLHF

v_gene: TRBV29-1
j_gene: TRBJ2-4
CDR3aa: CSVHGGPDIQYF

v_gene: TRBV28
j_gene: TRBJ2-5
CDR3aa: CASRQAGGEETQYF

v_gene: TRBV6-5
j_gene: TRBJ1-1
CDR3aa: CASSYSSSGARNTEAFF

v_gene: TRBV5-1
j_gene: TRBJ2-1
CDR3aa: CASSPRVSYNEQFF

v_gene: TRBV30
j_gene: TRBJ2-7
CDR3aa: CAWRDRVKIGFGEQYF

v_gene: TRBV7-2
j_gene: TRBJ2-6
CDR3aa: CASSLGGAGANVLTF

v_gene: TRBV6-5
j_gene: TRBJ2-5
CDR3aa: CASSYVNQETQYF

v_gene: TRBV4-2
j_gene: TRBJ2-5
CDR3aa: CASSQDGNQETQYF

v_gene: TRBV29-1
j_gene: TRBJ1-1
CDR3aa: CSVERQGFVTNTEAFF

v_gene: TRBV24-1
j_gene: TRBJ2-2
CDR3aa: CATSDLTGGTGELFF

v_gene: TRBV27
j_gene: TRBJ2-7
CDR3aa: CASSPILGRATYEQYF

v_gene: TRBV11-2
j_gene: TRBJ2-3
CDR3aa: CATGGGNTDTQYF

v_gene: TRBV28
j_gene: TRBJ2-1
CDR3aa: CASSSGTSSPNEQFF

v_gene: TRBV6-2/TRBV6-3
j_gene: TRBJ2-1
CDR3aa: CASRDSFPSYNEQFF

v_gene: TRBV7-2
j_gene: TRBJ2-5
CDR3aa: CASSSLVETQYF

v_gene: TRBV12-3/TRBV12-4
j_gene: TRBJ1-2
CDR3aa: CASSLGARIYGYTF

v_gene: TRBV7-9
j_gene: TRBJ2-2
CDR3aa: CASSLSQLSGELFF

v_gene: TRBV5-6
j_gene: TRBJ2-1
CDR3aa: CASSLTPAASSYNEQFF

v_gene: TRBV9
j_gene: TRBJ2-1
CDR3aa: CASSVGTGATSYNEQFF

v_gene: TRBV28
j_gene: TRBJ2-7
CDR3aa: CASSSFGGRQGEQYF

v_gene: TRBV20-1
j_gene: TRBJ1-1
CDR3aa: CSARVDRATEAFF

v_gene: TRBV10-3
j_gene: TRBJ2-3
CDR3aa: CATRDTRTDTQYF